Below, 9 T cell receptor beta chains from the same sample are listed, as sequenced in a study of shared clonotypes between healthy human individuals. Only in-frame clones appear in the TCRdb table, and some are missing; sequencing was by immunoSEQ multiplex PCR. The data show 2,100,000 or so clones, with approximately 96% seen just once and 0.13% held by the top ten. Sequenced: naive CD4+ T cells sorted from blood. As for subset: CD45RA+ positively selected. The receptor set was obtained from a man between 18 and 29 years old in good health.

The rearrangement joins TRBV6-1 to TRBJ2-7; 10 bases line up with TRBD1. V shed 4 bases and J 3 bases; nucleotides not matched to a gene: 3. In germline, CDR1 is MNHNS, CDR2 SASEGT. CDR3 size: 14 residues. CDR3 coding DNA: TGTGCCAGCAGTGCGGGACAGGGGTTCTACGAGCAGTACTTC. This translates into CASSAGQGFYEQYF.

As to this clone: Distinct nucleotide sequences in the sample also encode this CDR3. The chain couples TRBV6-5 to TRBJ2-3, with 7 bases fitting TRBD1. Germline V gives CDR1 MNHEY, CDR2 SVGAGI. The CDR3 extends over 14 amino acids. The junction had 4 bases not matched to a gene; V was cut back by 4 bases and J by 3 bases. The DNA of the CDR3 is TGTGCCAGCAGTTTTGGACAGGTTACAGATACGCAGTATTTT. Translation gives CASSFGQVTDTQYF.

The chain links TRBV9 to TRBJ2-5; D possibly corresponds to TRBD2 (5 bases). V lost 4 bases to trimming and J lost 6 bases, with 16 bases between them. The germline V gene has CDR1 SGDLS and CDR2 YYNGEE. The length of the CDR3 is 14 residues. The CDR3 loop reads CASSLGGSKQTQYF. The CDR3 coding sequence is TGTGCCAGCAGCCTTGGAGGATCTAAACAGACCCAGTACTTC. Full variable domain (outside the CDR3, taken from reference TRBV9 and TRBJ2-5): DSGVTQTPKHLITATGQRVTLRCSPRSGDLSVYWYQQSLDQGLQFLIQYYNGEERAKGNILERFSAQQFPDLHSELNLSSLELGDSALYFCASSLGGSKQTQYFGPGTRLLVL.

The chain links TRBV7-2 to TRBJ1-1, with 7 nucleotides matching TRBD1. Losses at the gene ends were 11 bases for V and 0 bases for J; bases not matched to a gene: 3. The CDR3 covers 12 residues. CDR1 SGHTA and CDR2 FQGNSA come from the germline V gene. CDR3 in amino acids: CAATGVNTEAFF. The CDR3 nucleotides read TGTGCCGCCACAGGGGTGAACACTGAAGCTTTCTTT.

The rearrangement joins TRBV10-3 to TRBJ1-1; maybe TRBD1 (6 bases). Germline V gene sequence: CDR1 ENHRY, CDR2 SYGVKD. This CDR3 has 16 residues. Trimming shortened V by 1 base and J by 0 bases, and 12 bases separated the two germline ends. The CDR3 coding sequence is TGTGCCATCAGTGAGTTACAGGGATACATGAACACTGAAGCTTTCTTT. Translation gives CAISELQGYMNTEAFF.

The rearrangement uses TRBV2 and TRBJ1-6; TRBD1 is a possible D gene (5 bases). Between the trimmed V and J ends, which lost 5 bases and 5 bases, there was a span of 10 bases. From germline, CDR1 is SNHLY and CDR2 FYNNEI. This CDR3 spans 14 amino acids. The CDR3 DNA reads TGTGCCAGCAGTCGTGACAGCAATAATTCACCCCTCCACTTT. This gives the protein CASSRDSNNSPLHF.

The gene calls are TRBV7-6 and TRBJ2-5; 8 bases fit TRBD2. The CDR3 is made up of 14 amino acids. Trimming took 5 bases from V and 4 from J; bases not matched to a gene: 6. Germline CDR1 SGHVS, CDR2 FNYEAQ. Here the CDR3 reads CASSQLGGAETQYF. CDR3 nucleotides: TGTGCCAGCAGCCAACTCGGGGGGGCAGAGACCCAGTACTTC.

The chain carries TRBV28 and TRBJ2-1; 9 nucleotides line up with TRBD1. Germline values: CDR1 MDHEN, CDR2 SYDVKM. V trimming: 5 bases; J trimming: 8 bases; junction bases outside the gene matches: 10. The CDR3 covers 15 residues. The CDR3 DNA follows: TGTGCCAGCAGTGCCGGGGGACAGGGTGGCCATGAGCAGTTCTTC. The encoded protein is CASSAGGQGGHEQFF.

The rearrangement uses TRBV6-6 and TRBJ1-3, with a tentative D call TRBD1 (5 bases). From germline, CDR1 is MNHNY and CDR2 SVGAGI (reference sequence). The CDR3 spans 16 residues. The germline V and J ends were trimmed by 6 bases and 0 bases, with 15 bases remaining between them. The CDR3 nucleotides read TGTGCCAGCAGCCCGACAGTAAGGTCCTCTGGAAACACCATATATTTT. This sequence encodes CASSPTVRSSGNTIYF.